These T cell receptor beta chains were read from a single sample in a study of pediatric ulcerative colitis. Profiling relied on immunoSEQ multiplex PCR, and the TCRdb table lists in-frame clones only, not all of them. The sample carries around 34,000 clones, approximately 78% recorded once. Specimen: gut tissue. The receptors here all came from a boy aged 5-17 years with mild ulcerative colitis. Each CDR3 is given with its conserved first and last residue. The order of the fields is J gene, D gene, CDR3 length, V gene, clone size, CDR3 DNA, CDR3 protein. A D gene is named only where the DNA matches it firmly. The listing skips clone size in some rows; elsewhere it reads once, few, many or a size class.

J: TRBJ1-1; D: .; length: 11; V: TRBV5-3; size: .; DNA: TGTGCCAGAAGCTTAGTCGGAGAAGCTTTCTTT; CDR3: CARSLVGEAFF
J: TRBJ1-1; D: .; length: 14; V: TRBV7-6; size: .; DNA: TGTGCCAGCAGCTTAGGTCAGAGAAACACTGAAGCTTTCTTT; CDR3: CASSLGQRNTEAFF
J: TRBJ2-7; D: .; length: 12; V: TRBV19; size: .; DNA: TGTGCCAGTACTGTTGACAAACACGAGCAGTACTTC; CDR3: CASTVDKHEQYF
J: TRBJ1-4; D: .; length: 16; V: TRBV28; size: once; DNA: TGTGCCAGCAGTTTGGTTATCGACAGGTCTAATGAAAAACTGTTTTTT; CDR3: CASSLVIDRSNEKLFF
J: TRBJ2-7; D: TRBD1; length: 15; V: TRBV5-5; size: once; DNA: TGTGCCAGCAGCTCCTTCGACAGGGGGGGCTACGAGCAGTACTTC; CDR3: CASSSFDRGGYEQYF
J: TRBJ1-1; D: .; length: 16; V: TRBV6-5; size: .; DNA: TGTGCCAGCAGTTACTCGAGGGGGGGCATTCGCACTGAAGCTTTCTTT; CDR3: CASSYSRGGIRTEAFF
J: TRBJ1-4; D: .; length: 15; V: TRBV4-1; size: once; DNA: TGCGCCAGCAGCCAAGGGCAAGCAGCTAATGAAAAACTGTTTTTT; CDR3: CASSQGQAANEKLFF
J: TRBJ1-3; D: .; length: 11; V: TRBV5-6; size: .; DNA: TGTGCCAGCAGCTTGTTAAACACCATATATTTT; CDR3: CASSLLNTIYF
J: TRBJ2-3; D: TRBD2; length: 15; V: TRBV30; size: .; DNA: TGTGCCTGGAGTGTGGGGACTAGCCGCACAGATACGCAGTATTTT; CDR3: CAWSVGTSRTDTQYF
J: TRBJ2-2; D: .; length: 15; V: TRBV7-8; size: .; DNA: TGTGCCAGCAGCTTAGAGAGGGGGAACACCGGGGAGCTGTTTTTT; CDR3: CASSLERGNTGELFF
J: TRBJ2-5; D: .; length: 15; V: TRBV7-8; size: .; DNA: TGTGCCAGCAGCTACTTAATTCACCCCGTAGAGACCCAGTACTTC; CDR3: CASSYLIHPVETQYF
J: TRBJ2-1; D: .; length: 14; V: TRBV7-2; size: .; DNA: TGTGCCAGCAGCTTAGCGGTGGGGCTCAATGAGCAGTTCTTC; CDR3: CASSLAVGLNEQFF
J: TRBJ1-2; D: .; length: 12; V: TRBV7-9; size: .; DNA: TGTGCCAGCAGCTCAGTATCCTATGGCTACACCTTC; CDR3: CASSSVSYGYTF
J: TRBJ2-7; D: .; length: 12; V: TRBV29-1; size: .; DNA: TGCAGCGTGCGAGACATTACCTACGAGCAGTACTTC; CDR3: CSVRDITYEQYF
J: TRBJ1-2; D: .; length: 15; V: TRBV7-2; size: .; DNA: TGTGCCAGCAGCTTAGGGGGCCAGCAGAACTATGGCTACACCTTC; CDR3: CASSLGGQQNYGYTF
J: TRBJ1-1; D: .; length: 14; V: TRBV6-1; size: .; DNA: TGTGCCAGCAGAACAGGGACGATGAACACTGAAGCTTTCTTT; CDR3: CASRTGTMNTEAFF
J: TRBJ1-3; D: .; length: 17; V: TRBV21-1; size: .; DNA: TGTGCCAGCCGCACTAGGACAGGGGCCTACTCTGGAAACACCATATATTTT; CDR3: CASRTRTGAYSGNTIYF
J: TRBJ1-6; D: .; length: 13; V: TRBV11-2; size: .; DNA: TGTGCCAGCAGCTTAGCCTCAGGGTCACCCCTCCACTTT; CDR3: CASSLASGSPLHF
J: TRBJ1-3; D: .; length: 14; V: TRBV19; size: .; DNA: TGTGCCAGTAGTATCTCCCAGGATGGAAACACCATATATTTT; CDR3: CASSISQDGNTIYF
J: TRBJ2-6; D: TRBD1; length: 16; V: TRBV2; size: .; DNA: TGTGCCAGCAGTGAACACAGGGGTCCCGGGGCCAACGTCCTGACTTTC; CDR3: CASSEHRGPGANVLTF
J: TRBJ1-4; D: .; length: 14; V: TRBV6-1; size: .; DNA: TGTGCCAGCAGCGCGACAGGCCCCAATGAAAAACTGTTTTTT; CDR3: CASSATGPNEKLFF
J: TRBJ1-2; D: TRBD1; length: 13; V: TRBV5-4; size: .; DNA: TGTGCCAGCAGCCCCCCGGACAGGGAAGGCTACACCTTC; CDR3: CASSPPDREGYTF
J: TRBJ2-5; D: .; length: 15; V: TRBV6-7; size: .; DNA: TGTGCCAGCAGTTACTCGCCAGGCCCCGGGGAGACCCAGTACTTC; CDR3: CASSYSPGPGETQYF
J: TRBJ2-3; D: .; length: 13; V: TRBV6-5; size: .; DNA: TGTGCCACCTATAACAGCCGCACAGATACGCAGTATTTT; CDR3: CATYNSRTDTQYF
J: TRBJ1-2; D: TRBD1; length: 14; V: TRBV5-8; size: .; DNA: TGTGCCAGCAGCCCCGGACAGGGTTGGAGTGGCTACACCTTC; CDR3: CASSPGQGWSGYTF
J: TRBJ1-4; D: .; length: 14; V: TRBV18; size: .; DNA: TGTGCCAGCTCACCACGCCGGGGCGATGAAAAACTGTTTTTT; CDR3: CASSPRRGDEKLFF
J: TRBJ1-6; D: TRBD1; length: 19; V: TRBV2; size: .; DNA: TGTGCCAGCAGTGAATGGTCCGTACAGGGGAGTTCCTATAATTCACCCCTCCACTTT; CDR3: CASSEWSVQGSSYNSPLHF
J: TRBJ1-3; D: .; length: 13; V: TRBV5-1; size: .; DNA: TGCGCCAGCAGCCCCGACCCCGCAAACACCATATATTTT; CDR3: CASSPDPANTIYF
J: TRBJ1-2; D: TRBD1; length: 14; V: TRBV11-3; size: once; DNA: TGTGCCAGCAGCGTCGGACAGGGGGCGGTTGGCTACACCTTC; CDR3: CASSVGQGAVGYTF
J: TRBJ1-2; D: TRBD1; length: 17; V: TRBV4-1; size: .; DNA: TGCGCCAGCAGCCAAGGACGGGTTACAGGGGCTAACTATGGCTACACCTTC; CDR3: CASSQGRVTGANYGYTF
J: TRBJ2-1; D: TRBD1; length: 13; V: TRBV19; size: .; DNA: TGTGCCAGTAGTCCCCACGCAGGGGGTGAGCAGTTCTTC; CDR3: CASSPHAGGEQFF
J: TRBJ1-4; D: .; length: 14; V: TRBV21-1; size: .; DNA: TGTGCCAGCCCCTGGAAGGGATCGGCTGAAAAACTGTTTTTT; CDR3: CASPWKGSAEKLFF
J: TRBJ1-1; D: .; length: 15; V: TRBV5-1; size: once; DNA: TGCGCCAGCAGCTTGGGTCCCGGGACTCCCAACGGAGCTTTCTTT; CDR3: CASSLGPGTPNGAFF
J: TRBJ1-1; D: .; length: 13; V: TRBV29-1; size: .; DNA: TGCAGCGTTGTGCCCCCCATGAACACTGAAGCTTTCTTT; CDR3: CSVVPPMNTEAFF
J: TRBJ1-6; D: .; length: 14; V: TRBV30; size: .; DNA: TGTGCCTGGGACGGGGGGGCAGGTAATTCACCCCTCCACTTT; CDR3: CAWDGGAGNSPLHF
J: TRBJ1-2; D: TRBD1; length: 17; V: TRBV9; size: .; DNA: TGTGCCAGCAGCGTAGACTCCAGGACAGGGGCAAACTATGGCTACACCTTC; CDR3: CASSVDSRTGANYGYTF
J: TRBJ2-3; D: .; length: 13; V: TRBV7-2; size: .; DNA: TGTGCCAGCAGCCTAACCCCCACAGATACGCAGTATTTT; CDR3: CASSLTPTDTQYF
J: TRBJ1-4; D: .; length: 14; V: TRBV7-9; size: .; DNA: TGTGCCAGCATCAGGGATCGGGCTAATGAAAAACTGTTTTTT; CDR3: CASIRDRANEKLFF
J: TRBJ1-4; D: TRBD1; length: 14; V: TRBV5-6; size: .; DNA: TGTGCCAGCAGCTTGGTTCAGGGGGAGTATAAACTGTTTTTT; CDR3: CASSLVQGEYKLFF
J: TRBJ1-1; D: .; length: 15; V: TRBV4-2; size: .; DNA: TGTGCCAGCAGCCAAGGTGTGGCAATGAACACTGAAGCTTTCTTT; CDR3: CASSQGVAMNTEAFF
J: TRBJ2-5; D: TRBD2; length: 17; V: TRBV5-1; size: .; DNA: TGCGCCAGCAGCTTGGTACCCACTCTAGCGGCAGAGGAGACCCAGTACTTC; CDR3: CASSLVPTLAAEETQYF
J: TRBJ1-2; D: .; length: 13; V: TRBV7-2; size: .; DNA: TGTGCCAGCAGCCCTGGGGCTCCGTGGTGGTACACCTTC; CDR3: CASSPGAPWWYTF